This TCR beta chain was recovered during a study of graft-versus-host responses after intestinal transplantation. CDR1 is KGHSH and CDR2 is LQKENI in the germline V gene. Trimming stripped 5 bases from V and 2 bases from J, with 9 bases between. The CDR3 sequence is 13 residues long. TCRdb keeps only in-frame clones here, not all; method: immunoSEQ multiplex PCR. This table has over 40,000 clones, approximately 84% appearing once. Details on this clone: Its antigen remains unidentified.

This TCR was recovered from a human donor who was the organ donor for an intestinal transplant. The sample consisted of unstimulated CD4+ T cells sorted from spleen or lymph node cells, taken before transplant. The V call is TRBV18, the J call TRBJ1-1, with a weak D call TRBD1 (6 bases). As DNA, the CDR3 is TGTGCCAGCTCATCCGGGACAAACACTGAAGCTTTCTTT. This translates into CASSSGTNTEAFF.